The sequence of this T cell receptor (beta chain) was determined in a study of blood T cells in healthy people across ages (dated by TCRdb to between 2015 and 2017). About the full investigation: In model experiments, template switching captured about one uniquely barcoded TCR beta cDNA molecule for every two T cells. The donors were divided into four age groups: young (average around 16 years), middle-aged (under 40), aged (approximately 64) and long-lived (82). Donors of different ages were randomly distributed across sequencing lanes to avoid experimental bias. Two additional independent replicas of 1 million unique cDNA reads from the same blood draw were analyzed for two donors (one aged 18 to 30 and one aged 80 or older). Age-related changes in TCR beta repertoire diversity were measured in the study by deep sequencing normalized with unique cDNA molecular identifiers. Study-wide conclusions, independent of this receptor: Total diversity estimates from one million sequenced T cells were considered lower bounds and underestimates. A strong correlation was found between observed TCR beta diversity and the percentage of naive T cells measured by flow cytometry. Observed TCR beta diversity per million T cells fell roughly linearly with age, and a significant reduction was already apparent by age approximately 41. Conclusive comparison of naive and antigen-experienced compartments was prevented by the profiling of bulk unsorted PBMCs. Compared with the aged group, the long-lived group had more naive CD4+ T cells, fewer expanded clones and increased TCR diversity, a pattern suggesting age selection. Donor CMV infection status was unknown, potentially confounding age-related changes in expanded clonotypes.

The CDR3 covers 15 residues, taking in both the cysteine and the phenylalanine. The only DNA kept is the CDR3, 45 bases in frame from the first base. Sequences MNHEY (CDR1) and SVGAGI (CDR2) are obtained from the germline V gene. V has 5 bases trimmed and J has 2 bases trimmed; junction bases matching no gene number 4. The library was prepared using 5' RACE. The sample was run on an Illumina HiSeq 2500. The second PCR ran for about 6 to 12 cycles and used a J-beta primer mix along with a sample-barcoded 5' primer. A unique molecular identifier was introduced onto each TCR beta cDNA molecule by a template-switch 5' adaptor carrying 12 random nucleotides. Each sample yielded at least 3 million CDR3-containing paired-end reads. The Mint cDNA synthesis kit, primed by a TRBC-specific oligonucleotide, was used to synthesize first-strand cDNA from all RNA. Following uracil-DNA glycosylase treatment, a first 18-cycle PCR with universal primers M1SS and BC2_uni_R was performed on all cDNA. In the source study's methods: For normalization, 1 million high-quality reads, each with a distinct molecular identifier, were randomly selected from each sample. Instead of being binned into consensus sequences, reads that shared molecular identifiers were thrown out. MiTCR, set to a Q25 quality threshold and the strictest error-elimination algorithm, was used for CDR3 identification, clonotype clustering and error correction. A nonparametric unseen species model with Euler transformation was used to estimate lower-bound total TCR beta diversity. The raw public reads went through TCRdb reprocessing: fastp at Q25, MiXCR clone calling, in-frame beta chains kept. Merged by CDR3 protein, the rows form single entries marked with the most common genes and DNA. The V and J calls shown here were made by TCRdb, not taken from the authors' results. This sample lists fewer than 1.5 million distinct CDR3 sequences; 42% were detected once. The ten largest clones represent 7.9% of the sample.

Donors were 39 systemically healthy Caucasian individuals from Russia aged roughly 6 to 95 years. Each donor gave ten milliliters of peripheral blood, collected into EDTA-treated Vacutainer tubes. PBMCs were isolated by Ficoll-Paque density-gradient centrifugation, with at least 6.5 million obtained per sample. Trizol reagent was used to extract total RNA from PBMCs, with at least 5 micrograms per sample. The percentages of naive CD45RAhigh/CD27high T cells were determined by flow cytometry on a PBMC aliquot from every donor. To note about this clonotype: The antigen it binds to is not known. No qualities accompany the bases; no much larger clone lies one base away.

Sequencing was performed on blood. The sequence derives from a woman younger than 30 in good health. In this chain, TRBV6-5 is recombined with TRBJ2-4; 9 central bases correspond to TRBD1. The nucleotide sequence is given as TGTGCCAGCAGTCCCGGGACAGGGACCAAAAACATTCAGTACTTC. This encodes CASSPGTGTKNIQYF.